Listed below are T cell receptor beta chains from one sample, sequenced in a study of OX40 agonist ivuxolimab in advanced cancers. Data came from immunoSEQ multiplex PCR; TCRdb stores just in-frame clones and leaves some out. The repertoire holds about 68,000 clones, about 90% seen once, with around 0.28% in the top ten. The sequencing here drew on CD4+ or CD8+ T cells sorted from blood, taken in a trial of the OX40 agonist ivuxolimab. The receptors derive from an adult with an advanced solid tumor such as melanoma, head and neck, liver or kidney cancer. CDR3s include the opening cysteine and the closing phenylalanine or tryptophan. D genes are given only for firm matches. The size field is filled for only some rows; it gives once, few, many or a size class.

- | - | TRBJ1-5 | TRBV6-5 | TGTGCCAGCAGTTACGCCGCGGGTAGCAATCAGCCCCAGCATTTT | CASSYAAGSNQPQHF
- | TRBD1 | TRBJ1-1 | TRBV2 | TGTGCCAGCAGGAGGGACAGGAACACTGAAGCTTTCTTT | CASRRDRNTEAFF
once | - | TRBJ2-1 | TRBV10-1 | TGCGCCAGCAGTGGTGTCGAGCGGAGCTCCTACAATGAGCAGTTCTTC | CASSGVERSSYNEQFF
few | - | TRBJ1-5 | TRBV30 | TGTGCCTGGAGCCGGGACACCGTTAATCAGCCCCAGCATTTT | CAWSRDTVNQPQHF
- | - | TRBJ2-5 | TRBV11-2 | TGTGCCAGCAGCTTTTTCAGAATAGCGCACCAAGAGACCCAGTACTTC | CASSFFRIAHQETQYF
- | - | TRBJ2-7 | TRBV19 | TGTGCCAGTAGTCCGGGAGCAAGGGGCGAGCAGTACTTC | CASSPGARGEQYF
- | TRBD2 | TRBJ2-3 | TRBV27 | TGTGCCAGCAGTTTCGGAGGGCTAGCGGGCATTGATACGCAGTATTTT | CASSFGGLAGIDTQYF
- | - | TRBJ2-2 | TRBV6-5 | TGTGCCAGCAGAAAGTCGACGAGTGGGGAGCTGTTTTTT | CASRKSTSGELFF
- | - | TRBJ2-3 | TRBV7-6 | TGTGCCAGCAGCTTCAGGGGGAGCGGGGGAGGGTCTACAGATACGCAGTATTTT | CASSFRGSGGGSTDTQYF
- | TRBD2 | TRBJ2-7 | TRBV11-2 | TGTGCCAGCGGGGTTCTTAGCGGGAGGATCTACGAGCAGTACTTC | CASGVLSGRIYEQYF
- | TRBD1 | TRBJ2-1 | TRBV4-1 | TGCGCCAGCAGCCAGGGAAGTTCAGGGGGCTCCTACAATGAGCAGTTCTTC | CASSQGSSGGSYNEQFF
- | - | TRBJ1-1 | TRBV4-1 | TGCGCCAGCAGCCAAGTCGTGCAACGCGAAGCTTTCTTT | CASSQVVQREAFF
- | - | TRBJ1-1 | TRBV5-4 | TGTGCCAGCAGCCCGTTACAGCCGGGGGACACTGAAGCTTTCTTT | CASSPLQPGDTEAFF
- | - | TRBJ2-5 | TRBV30 | TGTGCCTGGAGTGGCGGCAGGGGAGAAGAGACCCAGTACTTC | CAWSGGRGEETQYF
once | TRBD2 | TRBJ2-3 | TRBV7-7 | TGTGCTAGCAGCTTAGCGGGAGGCGCAGATACGCAGTATTTT | CASSLAGGADTQYF
- | TRBD2 | TRBJ2-3 | TRBV7-3 | TGTGCCAGCAGGGTAGCGGGCGACCTCACAGATACGCAGTATTTT | CASRVAGDLTDTQYF
- | - | TRBJ1-1 | TRBV5-1 | TGCGCCAGCAGCCTAGGACAAGCAACTGAAGCTTTCTTT | CASSLGQATEAFF
- | - | TRBJ1-1 | TRBV30 | TGTGCCTGGACCTTGGACAGTAACACTGAAGCTTTCTTT | CAWTLDSNTEAFF
- | - | TRBJ2-3 | TRBV19 | TGTGCCAGTAGTATATCGGGGCACACAGATACGCAGTATTTT | CASSISGHTDTQYF
once | - | TRBJ1-5 | TRBV16 | TGTGCCAGCAGCCAAGGTACGTTTCAGCCCCAGCATTTT | CASSQGTFQPQHF
- | - | TRBJ1-5 | TRBV19 | TGTGCCAGTAAGGGGCGGGAGGCTCAGCCCCAGCATTTT | CASKGREAQPQHF
- | - | TRBJ2-3 | TRBV10-3 | TGTGCCACAATCCCCCGGTCACGAAGCACAGATACGCAGTATTTT | CATIPRSRSTDTQYF
- | TRBD1 | TRBJ1-1 | TRBV6-6 | TGTGCCAGCAGTTCAGTGACAGGGGCCCGCACTGAAGCTTTCTTT | CASSSVTGARTEAFF
- | TRBD1 | TRBJ2-3 | TRBV5-4 | TGTGCCAGCAACCGGGACAGGTTCTTGGATACGCAGTATTTT | CASNRDRFLDTQYF
- | - | TRBJ1-1 | TRBV5-8 | TGTGCCAGCAGCTTGGGCAGGGTTGGCACTGAAGCTTTCTTT | CASSLGRVGTEAFF
once | TRBD2 | TRBJ2-1 | TRBV7-9 | TGTGCCAGCAGCTCCGTATTGGGGACTAAGGTACTTTTTGAGCAGTTCTTC | CASSSVLGTKVLFEQFF
- | - | TRBJ2-2 | TRBV5-1 | TGCGCCAGCAGCTTCCGGGCGGGCACCGGGGAGCTGTTTTTT | CASSFRAGTGELFF
- | - | TRBJ2-3 | TRBV7-8 | TGTGCCAGCAGCTTAGTGTTTGGGGGGGATACGCAGTATTTT | CASSLVFGGDTQYF